The sample holds one count of the clone carrying this TCR beta chain. What it binds is not known. PCR used 60 Vbeta primers and 13 Jbeta primers. TCRdb keeps only in-frame clones here, not all; method: immunoSEQ multiplex PCR. Found here are about 120,000 clones, about 60% of them singletons; the top ten hold 9% to 10%. Germline loops: CDR1 MNHEY, CDR2 SMNVEV (reference sequence). V shed 8 bases and J 4 bases; nucleotides not matched to a gene: 6. The CDR3 runs 13 residues. The record originates from a study of cytomegalovirus exposure and HLA in healthy donors. Study results and limitations: Later on, an analysis found that several of the most significant clusters appeared to be linked to common viral pathogens, which included parvovirus B19.

Sequencing used PBMCs. This chain links TRBV27 with TRBJ1-2; 8 bases map to TRBD1. The receptor was derived from a man aged 40-49 years in good health and CMV-seropositive. DNA of the CDR3: TGTGCCAGCTCTCCGACAGGGGTCTATGGCTACACCTTC. Translation gives CASSPTGVYGYTF.